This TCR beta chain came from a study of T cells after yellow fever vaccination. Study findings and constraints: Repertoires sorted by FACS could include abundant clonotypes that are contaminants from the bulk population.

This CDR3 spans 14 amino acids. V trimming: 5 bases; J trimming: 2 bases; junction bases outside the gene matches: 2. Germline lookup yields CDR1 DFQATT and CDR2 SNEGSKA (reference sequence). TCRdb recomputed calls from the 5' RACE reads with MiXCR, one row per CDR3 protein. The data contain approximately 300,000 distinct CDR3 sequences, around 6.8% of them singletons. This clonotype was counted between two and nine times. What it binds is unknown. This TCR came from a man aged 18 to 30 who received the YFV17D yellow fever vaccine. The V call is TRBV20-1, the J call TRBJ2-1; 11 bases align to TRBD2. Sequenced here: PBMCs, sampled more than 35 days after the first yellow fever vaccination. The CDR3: CSASGLAAYNEQFF. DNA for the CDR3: TGCAGTGCTTCGGGACTAGCGGCCTACAATGAGCAGTTCTTC.